This T cell receptor beta chain originates from a study of T cell repertoires in cytomegalovirus infection (dated by TCRdb to the late 2010s). Context from the whole study: Donor HLA type was relevant to the analysis, because carriage of CMV infection together with the matching HLA type was indicated by public TCR beta signatures.

The reads were generated on an Illumina HiSeq 1500. TCRdb reworked the public reads: Q25 trimming with fastp, MiXCR clone assembly, productive beta chains retained. Duplicate CDR3 protein sequences are folded into a single record with the most common DNA and genes. The sample table holds 150,000 to 200,000 distinct CDR3 sequences, of which 17% were seen once. Clones ranked in the top ten supply around 19% of the sample. Overall study results and their limits: In both this cohort and an independent roughly 400-donor cohort, the cumulative frequency of public TCR beta family members distinguished carriers of CMV infection plus the relevant HLA type. The ex vivo response was dominated by HLA-C-restricted CMV-specific TCR beta clonotypes, which also provided the single most frequent clonotype in two of eight donors.

The trim is 0 bases for V and 4 bases for J, with a gap of 10 bases between the germline ends. From its cysteine to its phenylalanine, the CDR3 spans 15 amino acids. The DNA shown is the 45-base CDR3, in frame from base 1. CDR1 and CDR2 are read off the germline V gene (reference sequence) as SEHNR and FQNEAQ. A word on this clonotype: Its antigen is still unknown. Per-base qualities were not stored, and no clone one base away is much larger.

The sample taken for sequencing was CD8+ T cells from PBMCs. This TCR was recovered from a human donor in good health (CMV status not recorded). Some clones in this sample may be carry-over from other donors' samples. In this chain, TRBV7-9 is recombined with TRBJ2-1; TRBD1 is a weak D gene call, 5 bases matching. The nucleotide sequence reads TGTGCCAGCAGCTTAGCTCAGGGCCAGTACAATGAGCAGTTCTTC. Its protein product is CASSLAQGQYNEQFF.